The clone carrying this T cell receptor beta chain was detected ten times or more. The antigen remains undetermined. TCRdb independently ran MiXCR on the 5' RACE reads; one entry per CDR3 protein. The sample contains 40,000 to 60,000 distinct CDR3 sequences, 3.5% to 5% of which appear only once. The entry originates in a study of early T cells in non-severe SARS-CoV-2 infection. Whole-study context: Sequenced material consisted of bulk RNA (from unsorted whole blood), and chains were unpaired.

Study-wide results and caveats: Comparison of clonotypes with VDJdb favored anti-spike CD8 responses while missing private and CD4 specificities.

The junction had 12 bases not matched to a gene; V was cut back by 3 bases and J by 3 bases. Germline loops: CDR1 SQVTM, CDR2 ANQGSEA. The CDR3 contains 17 residues. Specimen: whole blood. This chain links TRBV29-1 with TRBJ2-3; 10 nucleotides line up with TRBD2. This TCR came from an adult who was a healthcare worker with PCR-confirmed SARS-CoV-2 infection or an uninfected control (not recorded which). This CDR3 reads CSVDISGTSVSTDTQYF. CDR3 sequence (DNA): TGCAGCGTTGACATCTCCGGGACTAGCGTTTCAACAGATACGCAGTATTTT.